The 20 T cell receptor beta chains below all came from one sample that was sequenced in a study of T cell changes during pregnancy in multiple sclerosis. Libraries were prepared by immunoSEQ multiplex PCR; TCRdb keeps only in-frame clonotypes and omits some of them. The table records around 100,000 clones, roughly 90% of them present only once. Sequences were derived from peripheral blood, sampled after pregnancy. The receptors stem from a female donor with multiple sclerosis, enrolled in a pregnancy study.

This chain links TRBV9 with TRBJ2-1, with TRBD2 matching over 7 bases. The CDR3 covers 16 residues. V lost 6 bases, J lost 4 bases, and 13 bases stayed unmatched. Looked up from germline, CDR1 is SGDLS and CDR2 is YYNGEE. In DNA, the CDR3 is TGTGCCAGCACCAGGGAGGGGTTTGATAAATACAATGAGCAGTTCTTC. Translated: CASTREGFDKYNEQFF.

This chain uses TRBV7-6 with TRBJ1-2; D not resolved. The germline CDR1 and CDR2 sequences are SGHVS and FNYEAQ. This CDR3 comprises 19 residues. V was pared by 2 bases and J by 8 bases, with 30 bases between. The DNA for the CDR3 is TGTGCCAGCAGCTTAATGGCTGATGTATATACCCTGACTCTCTTCGGCTACACCTTC. Amino acid sequence: CASSLMADVYTLTLFGYTF.

The chain has TRBV6-6 and TRBJ2-7, with 11 bases identical to TRBD2. The CDR3 sequence is 14 residues long. Germline V gene lookup returns CDR1 MNHNY and CDR2 SVGAGI (reference sequence). With 6 bases clipped from V and 4 bases from J, the junction kept 5 bases outside the gene matches. DNA of the CDR3: TGTGCCAGCAGGCCTAGCGGGGGGACTTACGAGCAGTACTTC. It codes for CASRPSGGTYEQYF.

CDR3 nucleotides: TGTGCCAGCAGCGTTCACGGGACAGGGGGAGAAAAACTGTTTTTT. Protein sequence: CASSVHGTGGEKLFF. The V gene is TRBV9, the J gene TRBJ1-4; 11 bases line up with TRBD1. CDR3 length equals 15 residues. The V and J ends lost 2 bases and 8 bases, in that order; junction bases with no gene match: 5. In germline, CDR1 is SGDLS, CDR2 YYNGEE.

V gene TRBV7-3 combines with J gene TRBJ2-1, with TRBD1 as a possible D gene (5 bases). Trimming cost V 4 bases and J 11 bases, with 15 bases left between them. Germline V lookup: CDR1 SGHTA, CDR2 FQGTGA. This CDR3 region has 13 residues. The CDR3 DNA reads as TGTGCCAGCAGCTCCCCGACAGAAACAAAGCAGTTCTTC. It encodes CASSSPTETKQFF.

V is TRBV15 and J is TRBJ1-1; 8 bases match TRBD1. Germline CDR1 LNHNV, CDR2 YYDKDF (reference sequence). The CDR3 totals 16 residues. V dropped 3 bases and J dropped 5; count of bases not matched to a gene: 11. The CDR3 reads CATSRGVGQGGTEAFF. The CDR3 DNA follows: TGTGCCACCAGCAGGGGGGTCGGACAGGGAGGAACTGAAGCTTTCTTT.

The chain couples TRBV28 to TRBJ1-6; D is possibly TRBD1 (6 bases). The germline gives CDR1 MDHEN, CDR2 SYDVKM. This CDR3 is built from 13 residues. Trimming cost V 6 bases and J 7 bases, with 10 bases left between them. The CDR3 bases are TGTGCCAGCAGAAGGACAGAGAATTCACCCCTCCACTTT. Its translation: CASRRTENSPLHF.

J is TRBJ2-1 and V is TRBV30; 11 positions agree with TRBD2. Germline V gives CDR1 GTSNPN, CDR2 SVGIG (reference sequence). CDR3 length: 20 residues. V lost 2 bases and J lost 0; bases outside the gene matches: 15. CDR3 amino acids: CAWSLFGLAGGYSSYNEQFF. The CDR3 region has the DNA TGTGCCTGGAGTTTGTTCGGTCTAGCGGGGGGATATAGCTCCTACAATGAGCAGTTCTTC.

The rearrangement uses TRBV4-2 and TRBJ2-3; D is possibly TRBD2 (6 bases). Germline V gene data show CDR1 as LGHNA and CDR2 as YNFKEQ. The CDR3 has 14 residues. V shed 0 bases and J shed 6 bases, with 10 bases lying between them. CDR3 in amino acids: CASSQDLGGDTQYF. For the CDR3, the DNA is TGTGCCAGCAGCCAAGACCTCGGGGGTGATACGCAGTATTTT.

The chain carries TRBV30 and TRBJ2-7; 11 bases agree with TRBD1. The V and J ends lost 3 bases and 5 bases, in that order; junction bases with no gene match: 3. The CDR3 loop spans 13 amino acids. CDR1 is GTSNPN, CDR2 SVGIG, per germline (reference sequence). The CDR3 loop is CAWRRTGGNEQYF. CDR3 nucleotides: TGTGCCTGGAGGAGGACAGGGGGCAACGAGCAGTACTTC.

This rearrangement joins TRBV28 to TRBJ1-2, with 9 bases lining up with TRBD1. Germline V gene lookup returns CDR1 MDHEN and CDR2 SYDVKM. The ends lost 4 bases at V and 4 bases at J; junction bases unmatched: 7. The CDR3 has 15 amino acids. The DNA of the CDR3 is TGTGCCAGCAGTTCCCCCGGGACAGGGAGCTATGGCTACACCTTC. It yields the protein CASSSPGTGSYGYTF.

The V call is TRBV7-9, the J call TRBJ1-2; D is possibly TRBD1 (5 bases). Germline CDR1 reads SEHNR; CDR2 reads FQNEAQ (reference sequence). Trimming removed 5 bases from V and 2 bases from J, with 18 bases in between. The CDR3 length is 16 residues. CDR3 protein: CASSIILGEGNYGYTF. The CDR3 DNA is TGTGCCAGCAGCATCATCTTAGGGGAGGGAAACTATGGCTACACCTTC.

The J gene is TRBJ1-1, the V gene TRBV6-1; tentative D call: TRBD1 (5 bases). Trimming cost V 2 bases and J 11 bases, with 12 bases left between them. Germline CDR1 reads MNHNS; CDR2 reads SASEGT. The CDR3 is 12 amino acids. The DNA for the CDR3 is TGTGCCAGCAGTGAACAGGGTGGGCTGGCTTTCTTT. It yields the protein CASSEQGGLAFF.

The chain links TRBV5-1 to TRBJ2-2; 8 positions match TRBD2. The CDR3 is 17 residues long. After removal of 9 bases from V and 4 bases from J, the junction contained 17 bases not matched to a gene. Per germline, CDR1 SGHRS and CDR2 YFSETQ. CDR3: CATRNSFGGAGTGELFF. CDR3 sequence (DNA): TGCGCCACCCGCAATTCCTTCGGGGGGGCGGGCACCGGGGAGCTGTTTTTT.

This chain uses TRBV7-9 with TRBJ2-2, with 8 positions matching TRBD2. V lost 4 bases, J lost 6 bases, and 7 bases stayed unmatched. From germline, CDR1 is SEHNR and CDR2 FQNEAQ (reference sequence). This CDR3 is 15 amino acids long. CDR3: CASSSEGTRSGELFF. The CDR3 DNA reads as TGTGCCAGCAGCTCCGAAGGGACTAGGTCCGGGGAGCTGTTTTTT.

CDR3 loop: CASSSRGREQFF. The CDR3 DNA is TGTGCCAGCAGTTCGAGAGGGCGCGAGCAGTTCTTC. V usage is TRBV27 and J usage is TRBJ2-1; D is perhaps TRBD2 (5 bases). This CDR3 is 12 amino acids long. Germline CDR1 reads MNHEY; CDR2 reads SMNVEV (reference sequence). V was cut by 4 bases and J by 10 bases, with 11 bases left in between.

The chain joins TRBV27 to TRBJ1-2, with D unresolved. Trimming left V 4 bases short and J 1 base short, with 16 bases between. This CDR3 spans 16 amino acids. Germline CDR1 MNHEY, CDR2 SMNVEV (reference sequence). The CDR3 DNA reads TGTGCCAGCAGTTCCGGGGATGAAACCTTTAACTATGGCTACACCTTC. Translated: CASSSGDETFNYGYTF.

The rearrangement joins TRBV11-2 to TRBJ1-1; 11 bases are a match to TRBD1. After removal of 5 bases from V and 1 base from J, the junction contained 15 bases not matched to a gene. Germline loops: CDR1 SGHAT, CDR2 FQNNGV. The CDR3 extends over 19 amino acids. The CDR3 DNA is TGTGCCAGCAGCCCGCCCCTTGGGACAGGGGGTGGTTCGAACACTGAAGCTTTCTTT. This sequence encodes CASSPPLGTGGGSNTEAFF.

The chain is built from TRBV6-6 and TRBJ1-6; 8 nucleotides line up with TRBD1. This CDR3 comprises 16 residues. Germline V gene data show CDR1 as MNHNY and CDR2 as SVGAGI (reference sequence). The V segment lost 4 bases and the J segment 0 bases; nucleotides outside the gene matches: 2. CDR3 in amino acids: CASSWTGSSYNSPLHF. The CDR3 coding sequence is TGTGCCAGCAGTTGGACAGGGAGCTCCTATAATTCACCCCTCCACTTT.

The chain has TRBV2 and TRBJ2-1; D perhaps matches TRBD1 (6 bases). The length of the CDR3 is 16 residues. The V gene lost 5 bases and the J gene lost 10 bases, with 24 bases spanning the gap. Germline V gene data show CDR1 as SNHLY and CDR2 as FYNNEI. CDR3 residues: CASSFLGGAAVGEQFF. Here the CDR3 DNA reads TGTGCCAGCAGTTTTTTAGGGGGAGCGGCGGTTGGAGAGCAGTTCTTC.